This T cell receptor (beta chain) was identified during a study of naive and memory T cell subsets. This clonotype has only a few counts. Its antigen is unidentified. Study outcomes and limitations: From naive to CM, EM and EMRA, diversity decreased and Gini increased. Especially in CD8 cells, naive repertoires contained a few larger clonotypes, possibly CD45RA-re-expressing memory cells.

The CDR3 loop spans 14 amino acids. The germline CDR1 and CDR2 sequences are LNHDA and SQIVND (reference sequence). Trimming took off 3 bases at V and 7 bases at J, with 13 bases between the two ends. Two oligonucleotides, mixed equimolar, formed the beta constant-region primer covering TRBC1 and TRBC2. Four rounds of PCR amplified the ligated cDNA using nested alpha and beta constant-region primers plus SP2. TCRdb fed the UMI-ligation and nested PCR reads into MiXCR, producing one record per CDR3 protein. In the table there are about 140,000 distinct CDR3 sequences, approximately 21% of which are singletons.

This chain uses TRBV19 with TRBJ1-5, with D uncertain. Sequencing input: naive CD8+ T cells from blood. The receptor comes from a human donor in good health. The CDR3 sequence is CASSIPPGGQPQHF. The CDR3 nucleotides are TGTGCCAGTAGTATCCCCCCCGGTGGGCAGCCCCAGCATTTT.